This passage covers 31 T cell receptor beta chains from one sample sequenced in a study of blood T cell repertoires in COVID-19. Assay: immunoSEQ multiplex PCR; the TCRdb copy retains only in-frame clones and omits some. Of about 470,000 clones in the sample, 75% to 90% were seen once. Sequencing was performed on PBMCs or T cells enriched from blood (not recorded which). These receptors all come from a woman aged 18-35 years who had recovered from COVID-19.

V usage is TRBV7-8 and J usage is TRBJ2-3, with D possibly TRBD2 on 6 matching bases. Trimming shortened V by 2 bases and J by 2 bases, and 14 bases separated the two germline ends. This CDR3 has 16 residues. Germline V gene lookup returns CDR1 SGHVS and CDR2 FQNEAQ. CDR3 coding DNA: TGTGCCAGCAGCTTAACCGGCGGGGTAACCACAGATACGCAGTATTTT. Protein: CASSLTGGVTTDTQYF. Variable domain in full (rest from reference TRBV7-8 and TRBJ2-3): GAGVSQSPRYKVAKRGQDVALRCDPISGHVSLFWYQQALGQGPEFLTYFQNEAQLDKSGLPSDRFFAERPEGSVSTLKIQRTQQEDSAVYLCASSLTGGVTTDTQYFGPGTRLTVL.

The chain employs TRBV11-2 and TRBJ2-3; TRBD2 might be the D (7 bases). The CDR3 covers 18 residues. V lost 6 bases to trimming and J lost 0 bases, with 22 bases between them. CDR1 is SGHAT, CDR2 FQNNGV, per germline. CDR3 sequence reads: CASSSSTGGLFSTDTQYF. The CDR3, as DNA: TGTGCCAGCAGTTCGAGTACGGGGGGCCTTTTTAGCACAGATACGCAGTATTTT.

V and J are TRBV29-1 and TRBJ2-7; TRBD1 agrees at 9 bases. V was pared by 5 bases and J by 5 bases, with 4 bases of the junction left unmatched. This CDR3 region has 12 residues. CDR1 and CDR2 from the germline V gene are SQVTM and ANQGSEA. In DNA form, the CDR3 reads TGCAGCGTTTTACAGGGGGCAGACGAGCAGTACTTC. As protein: CSVLQGADEQYF.

Worth noting for this clone: Other DNA variants within this sample encode the same CDR3. The chain joins TRBV5-1 to TRBJ1-2, with a weak D call TRBD1 (6 bases). Germline lookup yields CDR1 SGHRS and CDR2 YFSETQ. Trimming left V 4 bases short and J 5 bases short, with 12 bases between. The CDR3 has 13 residues. The CDR3 DNA follows: TGCGCCAGCAGCACAGGGACGGATTATGGCTACACCTTC. Translation gives CASSTGTDYGYTF.

V and J are TRBV7-9 and TRBJ1-3, with TRBD1 matching 10 bases. The ends lost 3 bases at V and 6 bases at J; junction bases unmatched: 8. Germline V CDR1 and CDR2: SEHNR, FQNEAQ (reference sequence). The CDR3 has 16 amino acids. The CDR3 coding sequence is TGTGCCAGCAGCTTTTATCCGGGACAGGGGCCAAACACCATATATTTT. Protein sequence: CASSFYPGQGPNTIYF.

This clone was detected once. This sequence joins TRBV19 and TRBJ2-5; 9 nucleotides match TRBD2. The CDR3 has 15 amino acids. Unmatched junction bases numbered 3, after V lost 2 bases and J lost 2 bases. CDR1 is LNHDA and CDR2 is SQIVND in the germline V gene (reference sequence). DNA of the CDR3: TGTGCCAGTAGTATAAGGCTAGCGGGGCAAGAGACCCAGTACTTC. Amino acid sequence: CASSIRLAGQETQYF.

The chain carries TRBV4-2 and TRBJ2-5; tentatively, D is TRBD1 (6 bases). Trimming took 4 bases from V and 3 from J, leaving 33 bases between them. This CDR3 region has 21 residues. From germline, CDR1 is LGHNA and CDR2 YNFKEQ. For the CDR3, the DNA is TGTGCCAGCAGCCCGTCTGGGGGAAATACCTACACAGGGCTCCTAGAAGAGACCCAGTACTTC. This encodes CASSPSGGNTYTGLLEETQYF.

The J gene is TRBJ1-4, the V gene TRBV5-6; TRBD1 might be the D (6 bases). Trimming removed 5 bases at V and 4 bases at J, with 12 bases between. The CDR3 spans 14 residues. Germline V gene sequence: CDR1 SGHDT, CDR2 YYEEEE. CDR3 amino acids: CASSRDIYNEKLFF. The CDR3 coding sequence is TGTGCCAGCAGTCGGGACATTTATAATGAAAAACTGTTTTTT.

The chain couples TRBV10-2 to TRBJ1-2; no definite D call. CDR3 length equals 15 residues. The germline V and J ends were trimmed by 2 bases and 3 bases, with 13 bases remaining between them. Germline CDR1 WSHSY, CDR2 SAAADI. CDR3 DNA: TGCGCCAGCAGTGAGGGACCACGGGGTGACTATGGCTACACCTTC. Protein product: CASSEGPRGDYGYTF.

The V call is TRBV12-5, the J call TRBJ1-1, with 7 nucleotides matching TRBD1. This CDR3 region has 12 residues. The germline CDR1 and CDR2 sequences are LGHNT and FRNRAP. After removal of 7 bases from V and 6 bases from J, the junction contained 5 bases not matched to a gene. The CDR3 is CASAYRGPEAFF. The DNA of the CDR3 is TGTGCTAGTGCATACAGGGGCCCTGAAGCTTTCTTT.

The chain employs TRBV27 and TRBJ1-2; D ambiguous. The V and J ends lost 2 bases and 4 bases respectively, with 8 bases between them. Germline CDR1 is MNHEY and CDR2 is SMNVEV (reference sequence). The CDR3 contains 13 residues. The CDR3 protein is CASSLNSPYGYTF. The CDR3 nucleotides read TGTGCCAGCAGTTTAAACAGCCCCTATGGCTACACCTTC.

This clone was seen only once. The rearrangement uses TRBV11-2 and TRBJ1-5; a possible D gene is TRBD1 (5 bases). V was pared by 6 bases and J by 1 base, with 10 bases between. This CDR3 is 14 amino acids long. In germline, CDR1 is SGHAT, CDR2 FQNNGV. As DNA, the CDR3 is TGTGCCAGCAGTCCCCGGGGGAGCAATCAGCCCCAGCATTTT. It codes for CASSPRGSNQPQHF.

This clone was observed once. The chain has TRBV11-2 and TRBJ1-1; 11 nucleotides line up with TRBD1. The germline V gene encodes CDR1 SGHAT and CDR2 FQNNGV. Unmatched junction bases numbered 10, after V lost 5 bases and J lost 5 bases. The CDR3 has 16 amino acids. The CDR3 bases are TGTGCCAGCAGCCGAACATTCCGGGACAGGGGGACTGAAGCTTTCTTT. As protein: CASSRTFRDRGTEAFF.

The J gene is TRBJ2-3, the V gene TRBV7-3; D gene ambiguous. The CDR3 covers 16 residues. V lost 5 bases to trimming and J lost 0 bases, with 15 bases between them. Germline values: CDR1 SGHTA, CDR2 FQGTGA. In DNA form, the CDR3 reads TGTGCCAGCAGCCCTCGGAGCCTAGTTAGCACAGATACGCAGTATTTT. Its protein product is CASSPRSLVSTDTQYF.

This chain connects TRBV6-6 to TRBJ1-5; possibly TRBD1 for D (5 bases). Germline CDR1 is MNHNY and CDR2 is SVGAGI (reference sequence). There are 16 residues in the CDR3. V dropped 6 bases and J dropped 0 bases, with 15 bases sitting between them. The CDR3 DNA follows: TGTGCCAGCAGCCCAGGGTCAGGTTATAGCAATCAGCCCCAGCATTTT. It yields the protein CASSPGSGYSNQPQHF.

This chain joins TRBV6-6 and TRBJ1-2; D gene unclear. The V end lost 6 bases, the J end lost 3 bases, and 11 bases lay between the germline ends. CDR1 and CDR2 (germline): MNHNY, SVGAGI (reference sequence). The CDR3 consists of 13 residues. The CDR3 spells CASSPLRDYGYTF. The CDR3 bases are TGTGCCAGCAGCCCTTTAAGAGACTATGGCTACACCTTC.

The V and J genes are TRBV9 and TRBJ1-1; D possibly corresponds to TRBD1 (5 bases). V shed 4 bases and J shed 6 bases, with 19 bases lying between them. This CDR3 is built from 15 residues. CDR1 is SGDLS, CDR2 YYNGEE, per germline. The CDR3 DNA reads as TGTGCCAGCAGCCCCCACCCAGGGAATAATGCTGAAGCTTTCTTT. Protein: CASSPHPGNNAEAFF.

The rearrangement links TRBV7-8 to TRBJ2-3; TRBD1 might be the D (5 bases). V lost 5 bases and J 4 bases, leaving 16 bases between the germline ends. The length of the CDR3 is 15 residues. CDR1 is SGHVS, CDR2 FQNEAQ, per germline. CDR3 sequence: CASSPQNRPPDTQYF. In nucleotides, the CDR3 is TGTGCCAGCAGCCCCCAAAACAGGCCCCCAGATACGCAGTATTTT.

CDR3 sequence (DNA): TGTGCCAGTAGCCTTACTCAGGGGAAGGAAAAACTGTTTTTT. Encoded protein: CASSLTQGKEKLFF. The genes are TRBV19 and TRBJ1-4, with a possible D match to TRBD1 (6 bases). V gave up 6 bases and J gave up 8 bases, with 16 bases separating them. Germline values: CDR1 LNHDA, CDR2 SQIVND (reference sequence). The CDR3 sequence is 14 residues long.

The CDR3 sequence: CASSEGRRDTQYF. The DNA for the CDR3 is TGTGCCAGCAGTGAAGGCCGGAGAGATACGCAGTATTTT. This chain connects TRBV2 to TRBJ2-3; D call uncertain. The CDR3 contains 13 residues. Trimming removed 1 base from V and 5 bases from J, with 7 bases in between. Germline V gives CDR1 SNHLY, CDR2 FYNNEI.

Comment on this clone: Other DNA variants within this sample encode the same CDR3. V and J are TRBV2 and TRBJ2-5, with D uncertain. The CDR3 is made up of 12 amino acids. Trimming took 8 bases from V and 4 from J, leaving 11 bases between them. Germline CDR1 SNHLY, CDR2 FYNNEI. CDR3 nucleotides: TGTGCCAGCTCGAGGTCGGGAGAGACCCAGTACTTC. It yields the protein CASSRSGETQYF.

The CDR3 bases are TGCGCCAGCAGCTTCGTCGGGGGGATCACAGATACGCAGTATTTT. This encodes CASSFVGGITDTQYF. This sequence joins TRBV5-1 and TRBJ2-3, with 7 bases lining up with TRBD2. The CDR3 consists of 15 residues. Germline-derived CDR1 and CDR2 are SGHRS and YFSETQ. V was pared by 2 bases and J by 2 bases, with 5 bases of the junction left unmatched.

The chain employs TRBV7-2 and TRBJ2-1, with D perhaps matching TRBD2 (6 bases). The V and J ends lost 5 bases and 6 bases respectively, with 17 bases between them. CDR3 length: 15 amino acids. Germline lookup yields CDR1 SGHTA and CDR2 FQGNSA. The CDR3 DNA reads as TGTGCCAGCAGCGTACCGGGCGGGCGGGGCAATGAGCAGTTCTTC. It yields the protein CASSVPGGRGNEQFF.

The V gene is TRBV29-1, the J gene TRBJ1-1, with D unresolved. The CDR3 spans 17 residues. V dropped 6 bases and J dropped 0 bases, with 23 bases sitting between them. CDR1 SQVTM and CDR2 ANQGSEA come from the germline V gene. The CDR3 region has the DNA TGCAGCGTCTCCGTGGGAGACTGGGGATTCATGAACACTGAAGCTTTCTTT. It encodes CSVSVGDWGFMNTEAFF.

The gene calls are TRBV19 and TRBJ2-5; D may be TRBD1 (6 bases). Deletions cut 3 bases from V and 4 bases from J, with 15 bases between. The CDR3 runs to 15 residues. Looked up from germline, CDR1 is LNHDA and CDR2 is SQIVND (reference sequence). CDR3 sequence reads: CASSISGGAGETQYF. The CDR3 DNA reads as TGTGCCAGTAGTATTAGTGGGGGCGCAGGAGAGACCCAGTACTTC.

The chain combines TRBV5-1 with TRBJ2-5; 7 bases are a match to TRBD1. Germline V gene sequence: CDR1 SGHRS, CDR2 YFSETQ. J gave up 3 bases and V 4 bases, and 6 bases lay outside the gene matches. This CDR3 has 14 residues. CDR3 amino acids: CASSARQGEETQYF. The CDR3 DNA reads TGCGCCAGCAGCGCACGACAGGGAGAAGAGACCCAGTACTTC.

The chain uses TRBV2 and TRBJ2-5; 8 bases are a match to TRBD2. Germline values: CDR1 SNHLY, CDR2 FYNNEI. V dropped 1 base and J dropped 7; count of bases not matched to a gene: 8. This CDR3 is 15 amino acids long. This CDR3 is CASSEVGGGYGTQYF. The CDR3 nucleotides are TGTGCCAGCAGTGAAGTCGGCGGGGGGTATGGGACCCAGTACTTC.

The gene calls are TRBV20-1 and TRBJ1-2; TRBD1 is a possible D gene (5 bases). This CDR3 region has 16 residues. The V end lost 3 bases, the J end lost 2 bases, and 19 bases lay between the germline ends. Germline V CDR1 and CDR2: DFQATT, SNEGSKA (reference sequence). CDR3 protein: CSASGGEGEANYGYTF. The CDR3, as DNA: TGCAGTGCTAGTGGAGGAGAAGGGGAAGCCAACTATGGCTACACCTTC.

V gene TRBV30 combines with J gene TRBJ2-6; maybe TRBD1 (6 bases). The CDR3 totals 19 residues. The V and J ends lost 2 bases and 0 bases respectively, with 20 bases between them. The germline V gene has CDR1 GTSNPN and CDR2 SVGIG (reference sequence). The CDR3 is CAWSQFGTYIDSGANVLTF. The CDR3 region has the DNA TGTGCCTGGAGTCAGTTTGGGACATACATAGACTCTGGGGCCAACGTCCTGACTTTC.

The genes are TRBV15 and TRBJ1-5; 8 nucleotides match TRBD1. The CDR3 has 15 amino acids. V trimming: 0 bases; J trimming: 8 bases; junction bases outside the gene matches: 6. The germline gives CDR1 LNHNV, CDR2 YYDKDF (reference sequence). CDR3 DNA: TGTGCCACCAGCAGAGACAGGGGGCGCACGGAGCCCCAGCATTTT. The encoded protein is CATSRDRGRTEPQHF.

The chain is built from TRBV28 and TRBJ1-1, with TRBD1 as a possible D gene (5 bases). V lost 8 bases and J lost 8, with 18 bases in between. Germline V gives CDR1 MDHEN, CDR2 SYDVKM. This CDR3 contains 13 residues. The CDR3 region has the DNA TGTGCCAGCCAAAAGGTACGGGACTCCGAAGCTTTCTTT. Its translation: CASQKVRDSEAFF.